Listed below are T cell receptor beta chains from one sample, sequenced in a study of blood T cell repertoires in COVID-19. The method was immunoSEQ multiplex PCR; TCRdb's version includes in-frame clones alone and lacks a portion of them. The data show roughly 380,000 clones, with around nine tenths seen just once and 1.5% to 1.7% held by the top ten. Sequenced sample: peripheral blood. The receptors here all came from a woman between 40 and 50 years old with COVID-19, enrolled during active disease. Both conserved end residues are part of each CDR3. The order of the fields is CDR3 protein, CDR3 DNA, J gene, V gene, D gene, clone size. D genes are given only for firm matches. Clone size is stated in some rows and not others, as once, few, many or a class when expanded.

CASSLSGNQPQHF TGTGCCAGCAGCCTGAGTGGCAATCAGCCCCAGCATTTT TRBJ1-5 TRBV7-3 - -
CASSFMLWGGSGELFF TGTGCCAGCAGCTTTATGCTCTGGGGAGGTTCCGGGGAGCTGTTTTTT TRBJ2-2 TRBV7-2 - -
CASSQDRTGSYTDTQYF TGTGCCAGCAGCCAAGATAGGACCGGGAGCTATACAGATACGCAGTATTTT TRBJ2-3 TRBV4-2 - -
CASSSRPMSGGTEAFF TGCGCCAGCAGCTCGCGACCGATGTCCGGAGGCACTGAAGCTTTCTTT TRBJ1-1 TRBV5-1 - -
CSVGWGDRGYTF TGCAGCGTTGGATGGGGAGACCGTGGCTACACCTTC TRBJ1-2 TRBV29-1 - -
CASSQGRGASGGTSYNEQFF TGCGCCAGCAGCCAAGGCAGGGGAGCTAGCGGGGGAACCTCCTACAATGAGCAGTTCTTC TRBJ2-1 TRBV4-3 TRBD2 -
CASSFQGVVSPSEAFF TGTGCCAGCAGTTTCCAAGGGGTTGTTTCCCCTTCGGAAGCTTTCTTT TRBJ1-1 TRBV28 - -
CASSVQGVGNTEAFF TGTGCCAGCAGTGTACAGGGGGTAGGGAACACTGAAGCTTTCTTT TRBJ1-1 TRBV2 TRBD1 -
CASSKYYMTIAYEQYF TGTGCCAGCAGCAAGTATTACATGACTATCGCTTACGAGCAGTACTTC TRBJ2-7 TRBV5-6 - -
CASSLEDRGQPQYF TGTGCCAGCAGCCTGGAGGACAGGGGCCAGCCCCAGTACTTC TRBJ2-5 TRBV5-4 TRBD1 -
CASSLASGGNEQFF TGTGCCAGCAGCTTGGCTAGCGGGGGCAATGAGCAGTTCTTC TRBJ2-1 TRBV7-3 TRBD2 -
CASSSKRGPRATDTQYF TGTGCCAGCAGTTCGAAAAGGGGGCCGAGGGCCACAGATACGCAGTATTTT TRBJ2-3 TRBV6-2/TRBV6-3 TRBD1 -
CASSIRQGSEAFF TGTGCCAGCAGCATCAGACAGGGGTCTGAAGCTTTCTTT TRBJ1-1 TRBV11-1 TRBD1 -
CASRHPPYRGRETQYF TGTGCCAGCAGACATCCCCCCTACAGGGGAAGGGAGACCCAGTACTTC TRBJ2-5 TRBV28 TRBD1 -
CASSLVSRPSNYGYTF TGTGCCAGCAGCTTGGTGTCGCGCCCATCCAACTATGGCTACACCTTC TRBJ1-2 TRBV5-8 - -
CASSLVAGFAYEQYF TGTGCCAGCAGCTTAGTAGCGGGGTTCGCCTACGAGCAGTACTTC TRBJ2-7 TRBV7-2 TRBD2 few
CASSIGQGGQPQHF TGTGCCAGTAGTATTGGACAGGGGGGTCAGCCCCAGCATTTT TRBJ1-5 TRBV19 TRBD1 -
CASSSTGAHEKLFF TGCGCCAGCAGCTCGACAGGGGCGCATGAAAAACTGTTTTTT TRBJ1-4 TRBV5-1 TRBD1 -
CASSLRTGQAFF TGTGCCAGCAGCTTGCGGACAGGGCAAGCTTTCTTT TRBJ1-1 TRBV5-6 TRBD1 -
CASSLSLAGGGTGELFF TGTGCCAGCAGTTTATCATTAGCGGGAGGGGGGACCGGGGAGCTGTTTTTT TRBJ2-2 TRBV27 TRBD2 -
CASSSEDRVIGIQYF TGTGCCAGCAGTTCCGAGGACAGGGTAATAGGCATTCAGTACTTC TRBJ2-4 TRBV6-5 TRBD1 -
CAIGSGINEQFF TGTGCCATCGGTTCGGGAATCAATGAGCAGTTCTTC TRBJ2-1 TRBV10-3 - -
CASSRGASGIIEQFF TGCGCCAGCAGTAGGGGAGCTAGCGGGATTATTGAGCAGTTCTTC TRBJ2-1 TRBV5-1 TRBD2 once
CASSRTGGTGEQYF TGTGCCAGCAGTAGGACAGGGGGTACGGGAGAGCAGTACTTC TRBJ2-7 TRBV28 TRBD1 -
CASSPTGGDMSVQYF TGTGCCAGCAGCCCGACAGGGGGCGATATGAGTGTTCAGTACTTC TRBJ2-4 TRBV5-5 TRBD1 -
CASSLESGAGTEAFF TGCGCCAGCAGCTTGGAAAGTGGAGCGGGGACTGAAGCTTTCTTT TRBJ1-1 TRBV5-1 - -
CASSMVIERDTGELFF TGTGCCAGTAGTATGGTGATAGAACGCGACACCGGGGAGCTGTTTTTT TRBJ2-2 TRBV19 - -
CASRWGQDDSGNTIYF TGTGCCAGCAGGTGGGGACAGGATGACTCTGGAAACACCATATATTTT TRBJ1-3 TRBV7-8 TRBD1 -
CASSYHLTGNTEAFF TGTGCCAGCAGTTATCATCTTACAGGGAACACTGAAGCTTTCTTT TRBJ1-1 TRBV6-5 - -
CASSPRTDLNTEAFF TGCGCCAGCAGCCCGCGGACAGATTTAAACACTGAAGCTTTCTTT TRBJ1-1 TRBV5-1 - once
CSASMGQGSYEQYF TGCAGTGCTAGTATGGGACAGGGGTCCTACGAGCAGTACTTC TRBJ2-7 TRBV20-1 TRBD1 -
CASSPGGGGYTF TGCGCCAGCAGCCCAGGGGGCGGGGGCTACACCTTC TRBJ1-2 TRBV5-1 TRBD1 -
CSAASNQPQHF TGCAGTGCAGCGAGCAATCAGCCCCAGCATTTT TRBJ1-5 TRBV20-1 - -
CASSPDYEQFF TGTGCCAGCTCGCCGGACTATGAGCAGTTCTTC TRBJ2-1 TRBV18 - -
CASSQEAAGQLLYGYTF TGCGCCAGCAGCCAAGAAGCCGCGGGACAGCTCCTCTATGGCTACACCTTC TRBJ1-2 TRBV4-3 TRBD1 few
CASSQYRAYEQYF TGCGCCAGCAGCCAATACAGAGCCTACGAGCAGTACTTC TRBJ2-7 TRBV4-3 - -
CASSLGGVTEAFF TGTGCCAGCAGCTTAGGCGGGGTCACTGAAGCTTTCTTT TRBJ1-1 TRBV7-3 - -
CASRNFGGERNEQFF TGTGCCAGCAGGAATTTTGGGGGGGAACGGAATGAGCAGTTCTTC TRBJ2-1 TRBV28 TRBD2 -
CASSEYVGLRDTF TGTGCCAGCAGTGAATATGTCGGACTGAGGGACACCTTC TRBJ1-2 TRBV6-1 - -
CASSLWTAGGSNEQFF TGTGCCAGCAGTTTATGGACGGCAGGGGGGAGCAATGAGCAGTTCTTC TRBJ2-1 TRBV28 - -
CASSLDPPYRENTGELFF TGTGCCAGCAGCTTAGATCCCCCTTACCGGGAGAACACCGGGGAGCTGTTTTTT TRBJ2-2 TRBV11-2 - -
CASVDRGTLGYNEQFF TGTGCTAGTGTCGACAGGGGCACCCTGGGCTACAATGAGCAGTTCTTC TRBJ2-1 TRBV12-5 TRBD1 -
CASSSVRGKVYNEQFF TGTGCCAGCAGCTCTGTCAGGGGGAAAGTCTACAATGAGCAGTTCTTC TRBJ2-1 TRBV5-6 TRBD1 once
CASSYSAENTEAFF TGTGCCAGCAGTTACTCGGCGGAGAACACTGAAGCTTTCTTT TRBJ1-1 TRBV6-2/TRBV6-3 - -
CASNRGVYNEQFF TGTGCCAGCAACCGGGGGGTCTACAATGAGCAGTTCTTC TRBJ2-1 TRBV21-1 - -
CASSFGHPGAGGNTIYF TGTGCCAGCAGTTTCGGGCACCCAGGGGCGGGTGGAAACACCATATATTTT TRBJ1-3 TRBV27 - -
CAWSGIQVGTDTQYF TGTGCCTGGAGTGGGATTCAGGTGGGCACAGATACGCAGTATTTT TRBJ2-3 TRBV30 - -
CASSPPKGSNTEAFF TGTGCCAGCAGCCCGCCGAAGGGGTCGAACACTGAAGCTTTCTTT TRBJ1-1 TRBV16 - -
CASSYSPGSNQPQHF TGTGCCAGCAGTTACTCCCCGGGGAGCAATCAGCCCCAGCATTTT TRBJ1-5 TRBV6-2/TRBV6-3 - -
CASSQDRGFHEQYF TGTGCCAGCAGTCAGGACAGGGGGTTCCACGAGCAGTACTTC TRBJ2-7 TRBV27 TRBD1 -
CASSQEVRNTEAFF TGTGCCAGCAGCCAAGAGGTCAGGAACACTGAAGCTTTCTTT TRBJ1-1 TRBV14 - -